This T cell receptor beta chain appears in the sequencing data of a study of cytotoxic CD8 clonotypes in ibrutinib-treated CLL. General study results and limits: Few clonotypes were public, and these shrank or held steady under treatment. Pretreatment clonality was elevated relative to age-matched healthy donors and paralleled circulating CD8+ T-cell counts.

Details on this clone: Its antigen is currently unknown.

TCRdb's copy holds only in-frame clones and misses some; the assay was immunoSEQ multiplex PCR. The sample contains about 130,000 clones, about 80% of which appear only once. This receptor was taken from a human donor with chronic lymphocytic leukemia. The source was PBMCs, collected after 12 months of ibrutinib treatment.

CDR3 loop: CASSEQAEAFF. CDR3 DNA: TGTGCCAGCAGCGAGCAAGCTGAAGCTTTCTTT. The J gene is TRBJ1-1, the V gene TRBV7-2, with D uncertain. CDR3 length: 11 amino acids. The germline V gene encodes CDR1 SGHTA and CDR2 FQGNSA. The V end was cut by 5 bases, the J end by 6 bases, with 7 bases between. The full variable domain, completed using reference TRBV7-2 and TRBJ1-1, is GAGVSQSPSNKVTEKGKDVELRCDPISGHTALYWYRQSLGQGLEFLIYFQGNSAPDKSGLPSDRFSAERTGGSVSTLTIQRTQQEDSAVYLCASSEQAEAFFGQGTRLTVV.